This T cell receptor beta chain was sequenced in a study of glioma-infiltrating T cells after dendritic cell vaccination. Background on the study: Treatment, given 2003 to 2012, was autologous tumor lysate-pulsed dendritic cell vaccination.

The table came from immunoSEQ multiplex PCR; TCRdb's copy has only in-frame clones and leaves some out. The table shows approximately 82,000 clones, with about 90% occurring only once. Losses at the gene ends were 11 bases for V and 5 bases for J; bases not matched to a gene: 15. CDR3 size: 15 residues. The germline gives CDR1 MNHNS, CDR2 SASEGT. The genes are TRBV6-1 and TRBJ2-3, with 8 bases identical to TRBD2. This sequence was found in a human donor with glioblastoma. The sequencing used blood, collected before dendritic cell vaccination. CDR3 coding DNA: TGTGCCGGTCTGGGCGAGCGGGAGTGGGGAGATACGCAGTATTTT. It specifies CAGLGEREWGDTQYF.